These T cell receptor beta chains were read from a single sample in a study of early T cells in non-severe SARS-CoV-2 infection. TCRdb re-analysed the 5' RACE reads in MiXCR, keeping a single row per CDR3 protein. The table has 45,000 to 55,000 distinct CDR3 sequences, approximately 8.1% seen once. Source material: whole blood. These receptors were collected from an adult who was a healthcare worker with PCR-confirmed SARS-CoV-2 infection or an uninfected control (not recorded which). CDR3s include the opening cysteine and the closing phenylalanine or tryptophan. D genes are given only for firm matches. Size is stated for part of the rows, as once, few or many counts, or as a class when the clone is expanded.

J: TRBJ2-7; V: TRBV4-2; D: NA; size: many; CDR3: CASSQVVGSGFEQYF; DNA: TGTGCCAGCAGCCAAGTAGTTGGCAGTGGATTCGAGCAGTACTTC
J: TRBJ1-1; V: TRBV29-1; D: NA; size: NA; CDR3: CSVEAKQNTEAFF; DNA: TGCAGCGTTGAAGCGAAACAGAACACTGAAGCTTTCTTT
J: TRBJ1-3; V: TRBV12-3/TRBV12-4; D: NA; size: many; CDR3: CASSRTAGSGNTIYF; DNA: TGTGCCAGCAGTAGGACAGCAGGCTCTGGAAACACCATATATTTT
J: TRBJ1-2; V: TRBV24-1; D: NA; size: many; CDR3: CATSDDASFGYTF; DNA: TGTGCCACCAGTGATGACGCTTCCTTTGGCTACACCTTC
J: TRBJ2-1; V: TRBV20-1; D: NA; size: many; CDR3: CSARLIDGGNNEQFF; DNA: TGCAGTGCTAGGCTAATCGACGGGGGTAACAATGAGCAGTTCTTC
J: TRBJ2-2; V: TRBV11-2; D: TRBD2; size: NA; CDR3: CASRIAGGPRTGELFF; DNA: TGTGCCAGCAGGATAGCGGGGGGGCCTCGAACCGGGGAGCTGTTTTTT
J: TRBJ2-1; V: TRBV28; D: NA; size: many; CDR3: CASRDNEQFF; DNA: TGTGCCAGCAGGGACAATGAGCAGTTCTTC
J: TRBJ2-7; V: TRBV6-2/TRBV6-3; D: TRBD1; size: many; CDR3: CASSPLGQGSSYEQYF; DNA: TGTGCCAGCAGTCCCCTGGGACAGGGATCTTCCTACGAGCAGTACTTC
J: TRBJ1-1; V: TRBV6-4; D: NA; size: few; CDR3: CASSEQASNTEAFF; DNA: TGTGCCAGCAGTGAACAGGCTTCGAACACTGAAGCTTTCTTT
J: TRBJ1-1; V: TRBV30; D: NA; size: many; CDR3: CAYKPGVNTEAFF; DNA: TGTGCCTACAAACCGGGTGTGAACACTGAAGCTTTCTTT
J: TRBJ1-1; V: TRBV12-3/TRBV12-4; D: NA; size: many; CDR3: CASSLFGTEAFF; DNA: TGTGCCAGCAGTTTATTCGGCACTGAAGCTTTCTTT
J: TRBJ1-4; V: TRBV7-9; D: NA; size: NA; CDR3: CASSQMDRTTNEKLFF; DNA: TGTGCCAGCAGCCAGATGGACAGAACAACTAATGAAAAACTGTTTTTT
J: TRBJ1-1; V: TRBV4-1; D: NA; size: NA; CDR3: CASSQDSGWNTEAFF; DNA: TGCGCCAGCAGCCAAGATAGTGGGTGGAACACTGAAGCTTTCTTT
J: TRBJ2-2; V: TRBV9; D: TRBD2; size: many; CDR3: CASSGQLATGELFF; DNA: TGTGCCAGCAGCGGACAACTAGCGACCGGGGAGCTGTTTTTT
J: TRBJ2-7; V: TRBV20-1; D: TRBD2; size: many; CDR3: CSARDGTSGGYEQYF; DNA: TGCAGTGCTAGAGACGGTACTAGCGGGGGATACGAGCAGTACTTC
J: TRBJ2-7; V: TRBV29-1; D: NA; size: many; CDR3: CSVRQGSYEQYF; DNA: TGCAGCGTTCGTCAGGGTTCCTACGAGCAGTACTTC
J: TRBJ2-1; V: TRBV24-1; D: NA; size: many; CDR3: CATSDSNYNEQFF; DNA: TGTGCCACCAGTGATTCAAACTACAATGAGCAGTTCTTC
J: TRBJ2-2; V: TRBV2; D: NA; size: many; CDR3: CASSAWGELFF; DNA: TGTGCCAGCAGTGCGTGGGGGGAGCTGTTTTTT
J: TRBJ1-5; V: TRBV20-1; D: TRBD1; size: many; CDR3: CSASRTGAGQPQHF; DNA: TGCAGTGCTAGCCGGACAGGGGCCGGACAGCCCCAGCATTTT
J: TRBJ2-2; V: TRBV27; D: TRBD1; size: NA; CDR3: CATRGTGGFTNTGELFF; DNA: TGTGCCACCCGAGGGACAGGGGGCTTCACGAACACCGGGGAGCTGTTTTTT
J: TRBJ1-3; V: TRBV28; D: TRBD1; size: many; CDR3: CASRPQPGQGSGNTIYF; DNA: TGTGCCAGCAGACCCCAACCGGGACAGGGTTCTGGAAACACCATATATTTT
J: TRBJ2-1; V: TRBV4-1; D: TRBD2; size: NA; CDR3: CASSQRLAGADNEQFF; DNA: TGCGCCAGCAGCCAGAGACTAGCGGGGGCAGACAATGAGCAGTTCTTC
J: TRBJ2-7; V: TRBV20-1; D: NA; size: NA; CDR3: CSARDPSSYEQYF; DNA: TGCAGTGCTAGAGATCCTAGCTCCTACGAGCAGTACTTC
J: TRBJ2-3; V: TRBV28; D: TRBD2; size: NA; CDR3: CASRHAGLAGSDTQYF; DNA: TGTGCCAGCAGGCACGCGGGACTAGCGGGGTCAGATACGCAGTATTTT
J: TRBJ2-1; V: TRBV4-3; D: NA; size: NA; CDR3: CVSSQDRGRYNEQFF; DNA: TGCGTCAGCAGCCAAGATCGGGGGCGCTACAATGAGCAGTTCTTC
J: TRBJ2-3; V: TRBV27; D: NA; size: few; CDR3: CASTDSTDTQYF; DNA: TGTGCCAGCACCGACAGCACAGATACGCAGTATTTT
J: TRBJ2-5; V: TRBV27; D: NA; size: many; CDR3: CASSLSGETQYF; DNA: TGTGCCAGCAGTTTATCAGGAGAGACCCAGTACTTC
J: TRBJ1-2; V: TRBV7-6; D: NA; size: many; CDR3: CASSLGGSLNYGYTF; DNA: TGTGCCAGCAGCTTAGGGGGCAGCTTAAACTATGGCTACACCTTC
J: TRBJ1-2; V: TRBV6-5; D: NA; size: few; CDR3: CASRRPNYGYTF; DNA: TGTGCCAGCAGGAGGCCTAACTATGGCTACACCTTC
J: TRBJ2-6; V: TRBV30; D: TRBD1; size: few; CDR3: CAWGQGFGANVLTF; DNA: TGTGCCTGGGGACAGGGGTTTGGGGCCAACGTCCTGACTTTC
J: TRBJ2-4; V: TRBV5-5; D: NA; size: few; CDR3: CASSRTSPPNIQYF; DNA: TGTGCCAGCAGCCGCACTAGCCCCCCAAACATTCAGTACTTC
J: TRBJ2-2; V: TRBV6-5; D: NA; size: few; CDR3: CASSSVATGELFF; DNA: TGTGCCAGCAGTTCCGTGGCTACCGGGGAGCTGTTTTTT
J: TRBJ1-4; V: TRBV7-2; D: NA; size: many; CDR3: CASSLARATNEKLFF; DNA: TGTGCCAGCAGCTTAGCCAGGGCAACTAATGAAAAACTGTTTTTT
J: TRBJ2-2; V: TRBV20-1; D: NA; size: few; CDR3: CSAGAGVNTGELFF; DNA: TGCAGTGCCGGAGCTGGGGTGAACACCGGGGAGCTGTTTTTT
J: TRBJ2-1; V: TRBV3-1; D: NA; size: many; CDR3: CASSPLGPGNDEQFF; DNA: TGTGCCAGCAGCCCACTCGGGCCGGGCAATGATGAGCAGTTCTTC
J: TRBJ2-7; V: TRBV3-1; D: NA; size: few; CDR3: CASSQLYEQYF; DNA: TGTGCCAGCAGCCAATTGTACGAGCAGTACTTC
J: TRBJ2-2; V: TRBV5-6; D: NA; size: NA; CDR3: CASSSRDVDTGELFF; DNA: TGTGCCAGCAGCTCACGAGATGTGGACACCGGGGAGCTGTTTTTT
J: TRBJ2-3; V: TRBV7-2; D: TRBD2; size: NA; CDR3: CASSLERAGGRSTDTQYF; DNA: TGTGCCAGCAGCTTAGAAAGGGCGGGGGGGCGAAGCACAGATACGCAGTATTTT
J: TRBJ1-1; V: TRBV7-9; D: NA; size: many; CDR3: CASSLSSVTEAFF; DNA: TGTGCCAGCAGCCTCTCGAGCGTCACTGAAGCTTTCTTT
J: TRBJ2-4; V: TRBV19; D: TRBD2; size: many; CDR3: CASSKTSGASKNIQYF; DNA: TGTGCCAGTAGTAAGACTAGCGGGGCGTCTAAAAACATTCAGTACTTC
J: TRBJ2-3; V: TRBV7-6; D: TRBD2; size: NA; CDR3: CASSFSSGADTQYF; DNA: TGTGCCAGCAGCTTCTCTAGCGGGGCCGATACGCAGTATTTT
J: TRBJ2-3; V: TRBV12-3/TRBV12-4; D: NA; size: many; CDR3: CASSPTIALTSTDTQYF; DNA: TGTGCCAGCAGTCCCACCATAGCGCTAACTAGCACAGATACGCAGTATTTT
J: TRBJ2-1; V: TRBV18; D: NA; size: many; CDR3: CASSPLGSNNEQFF; DNA: TGTGCCAGCTCACCACTGGGCTCTAACAATGAGCAGTTCTTC
J: TRBJ2-3; V: TRBV30; D: NA; size: many; CDR3: CAWSEAVSTDTQYF; DNA: TGTGCCTGGAGTGAAGCGGTTAGCACAGATACGCAGTATTTT
J: TRBJ2-3; V: TRBV3-1; D: TRBD2; size: many; CDR3: CASSQDLLRAGGPWDTQYF; DNA: TGTGCCAGCAGCCAAGATCTATTGAGAGCGGGGGGGCCGTGGGATACGCAGTATTTT
J: TRBJ1-4; V: TRBV3-1; D: NA; size: few; CDR3: CASSPYERATNEKLFF; DNA: TGTGCCAGCAGCCCCTACGAAAGGGCAACTAATGAAAAACTGTTTTTT